Below, one T cell receptor beta chain is given with its context. Measured with immunoSEQ multiplex PCR; TCRdb has only the in-frame clones, and not every one. The sample shows some 120,000 clones, 96% of them seen only once. These data originate in a study of T cell changes during pregnancy in multiple sclerosis. CDR1 is SGHKS, CDR2 YYEKEE, per germline (reference sequence). The CDR3 sequence is 16 residues long. Trimming cost V 7 bases and J 9 bases; bases outside gene matches: 15. The chain employs TRBV5-5 and TRBJ2-1; 11 bases fit TRBD1. This receptor was taken from a female donor with multiple sclerosis, enrolled in a pregnancy study. The sequencing used peripheral blood, collected after pregnancy. The CDR3 region has the DNA TGTGCCAGCGCCCATCCGGGACAGGGGGGCAACGGTGAGCAGTTCTTC. The encoded protein is CASAHPGQGGNGEQFF. The whole variable domain, filled in from reference TRBV5-5 and TRBJ2-1, reads DAGVTQSPTHLIKTRGQQVTLRCSPISGHKSVSWYQQVLGQGPQFIFQYYEKEERGRGNFPDRFSARQFPNYSSELNVNALLLGDSALYLCASAHPGQGGNGEQFFGPGTRLTVL.